The 23 T cell receptor beta chains in this list originate from one sample, sequenced in a study of T cell responses to AZD1222 COVID-19 vaccine. The method was immunoSEQ multiplex PCR; TCRdb's version includes in-frame clones alone and lacks a portion of them. This repertoire shows roughly 65,000 clones, 80% to 85% found once; its top ten account for 12%. Source: peripheral blood, taken on day 0 of AZD1222 vaccination. These receptors all come from an adult in good health.

This chain links TRBV4-1 with TRBJ1-1; D is perhaps TRBD1 (5 bases). Germline CDR1 reads MGHRA; CDR2 reads YSYEKL. The ends were cut back, 1 base at V and 6 bases at J, with 9 bases in the middle. This CDR3 contains 13 residues. CDR3: CASSQVWGAEAFF. DNA of the CDR3: TGCGCCAGCAGCCAAGTTTGGGGGGCTGAAGCTTTCTTT.

This clone turned up a few times. V gene TRBV10-3 combines with J gene TRBJ2-7; weak D call: TRBD2 (5 bases). The V end lost 0 bases, the J end lost 3 bases, and 15 bases lay between the germline ends. From germline, CDR1 is ENHRY and CDR2 SYGVKD. The CDR3 sequence is 16 residues long. CDR3 bases: TGTGCCATCAGTGAGTCGATCTCTAGCCCTGACTACGAGCAGTACTTC. This encodes CAISESISSPDYEQYF.

This chain connects TRBV5-5 to TRBJ1-2, with TRBD1 as a possible D gene (5 bases). V was trimmed by 6 bases and J by 0 bases, leaving 12 bases between them. Germline V CDR1 and CDR2: SGHKS, YYEKEE (reference sequence). There are 14 residues in the CDR3. DNA of the CDR3: TGTGCCAGCACCGCGGGGGGGGCTAACTATGGCTACACCTTC. Translating it yields CASTAGGANYGYTF.

The chain carries TRBV6-6 and TRBJ1-2, with TRBD1 matching over 7 bases. The trim removed 5 bases at V and 2 bases at J, leaving 5 bases unmatched. The germline V gene encodes CDR1 MNHNY and CDR2 SVGAGI (reference sequence). CDR3 length: 14 residues. CDR3 amino acids: CASSPMTGNYGYTF. CDR3 sequence (DNA): TGTGCCAGCAGTCCCATGACAGGGAACTATGGCTACACCTTC.

The chain is built from TRBV6-5 and TRBJ1-2; 8 bases align to TRBD1. This CDR3 has 15 amino acids. Trimming removed 0 bases from V and 4 bases from J; junction bases left unmatched: 4. The germline V gene encodes CDR1 MNHEY and CDR2 SVGAGI. The CDR3 DNA reads as TGTGCCAGCAGTTACTCCTCAGGGACAGGCTATGGCTACACCTTC. Translating gives CASSYSSGTGYGYTF.

This clone was seen just once. The chain is built from TRBV5-5 and TRBJ2-5; D remains unclear. Germline CDR1 and CDR2: SGHKS and YYEKEE (reference sequence). This CDR3 contains 12 residues. Trimming stripped 2 bases from V and 3 bases from J, with 5 bases between. The CDR3 region has the DNA TGTGCCAGCAGCTTAACAAAAGAGACCCAGTACTTC. It codes for CASSLTKETQYF.

J is TRBJ1-1 and V is TRBV6-5; no definite D call. The CDR3 has 13 amino acids. The V gene lost 0 bases and the J gene lost 1 base, with 3 bases spanning the gap. The germline V gene has CDR1 MNHEY and CDR2 SVGAGI. CDR3 protein: CASSYSWNTEAFF. Written as DNA, the CDR3 is TGTGCCAGCAGTTACTCGTGGAACACTGAAGCTTTCTTT.

CDR3 sequence reads: CASSFFGSTNEKLFF. CDR3 DNA: TGCGCCAGCAGCTTTTTCGGATCAACTAATGAAAAACTGTTTTTT. V usage is TRBV5-1 and J usage is TRBJ1-4; D is undetermined. The CDR3 length is 15 residues. V was shortened by 2 bases and J by 0 bases, with 8 bases between the two germline ends. CDR1 is SGHRS, CDR2 YFSETQ, per germline. Variable domain in full (rest from reference TRBV5-1 and TRBJ1-4): KAGVTQTPRYLIKTRGQQVTLSCSPISGHRSVSWYQQTPGQGLQFLFEYFSETQRNKGNFPGRFSGRQFSNSRSEMNVSTLELGDSALYLCASSFFGSTNEKLFFGSGTQLSVL.

V usage is TRBV12-3 or TRBV12-4 and J usage is TRBJ1-2; D possibly corresponds to TRBD1 (6 bases). V was clipped by 6 bases and J by 5 bases, with 13 bases between them. CDR3 size: 13 residues. The CDR3 region is CASRSTGLYGYTF. CDR3 sequence (DNA): TGTGCCAGCAGATCGACAGGACTGTATGGCTACACCTTC.

The genes are TRBV3-1 (or the pseudogene TRBV3-2) and TRBJ1-4; no definite D call. Per the germline V gene, CDR1 is LGHDT and CDR2 is YNNKEL (reference sequence). CDR3 length equals 16 residues. V was clipped by 4 bases and J by 0 bases, with 12 bases between them. The CDR3 DNA reads as TGTGCCAGCAGCCCTCCTTTGGGGACAACTAATGAAAAACTGTTTTTT. Protein sequence: CASSPPLGTTNEKLFF.

The rearrangement uses TRBV7-2 and TRBJ1-5; D call uncertain. V lost 1 base and J lost 0, with 10 bases in between. Germline lookup yields CDR1 SGHTA and CDR2 FQGNSA. The CDR3 extends over 16 amino acids. The CDR3 reads CASSLGAFLSNQPQHF. In DNA form, the CDR3 reads TGTGCCAGCAGCTTAGGGGCCTTTCTTAGCAATCAGCCCCAGCATTTT. The full variable domain, completed using reference TRBV7-2 and TRBJ1-5, is GAGVSQSPSNKVTEKGKDVELRCDPISGHTALYWYRQSLGQGLEFLIYFQGNSAPDKSGLPSDRFSAERTGGSVSTLTIQRTQQEDSAVYLCASSLGAFLSNQPQHFGDGTRLSIL.

This clone is termed medium-sized (0.01 to 0.1%). V is TRBV5-5 and J is TRBJ2-5; D not certain. Germline loops: CDR1 SGHKS, CDR2 YYEKEE (reference sequence). The CDR3 has 12 residues. Trimming cost V 5 bases and J 2 bases, with 7 bases left between them. This CDR3 is CASRTEQETQYF. In DNA form, the CDR3 reads TGTGCCAGCAGGACGGAGCAAGAGACCCAGTACTTC.

The chain joins TRBV2 to TRBJ1-2; 8 bases are a match to TRBD1. Germline-derived CDR1 and CDR2 are SNHLY and FYNNEI. This CDR3 spans 16 amino acids. The V segment lost 5 bases and the J segment 5 bases; nucleotides outside the gene matches: 13. Here the CDR3 DNA reads TGTGCCAGCAGTAAGAAGCAGGCAGGGGGCACTTATGGCTACACCTTC. Encoded protein: CASSKKQAGGTYGYTF.

V is TRBV4-1 and J is TRBJ2-1; TRBD2 might be the D (6 bases). The germline V and J ends were trimmed by 3 bases and 8 bases, with 26 bases remaining between them. The CDR3 spans 18 residues. CDR1 is MGHRA and CDR2 is YSYEKL in the germline V gene. CDR3 DNA: TGCGCCAGCAGCCACTTGGGTAGGGCACGGAGGGGCAGGGATGAGCAGTTCTTC. Translation gives CASSHLGRARRGRDEQFF.

The chain is built from TRBV28 and TRBJ1-3; D is possibly TRBD1 (6 bases). Germline loops: CDR1 MDHEN, CDR2 SYDVKM. The CDR3 runs to 14 residues. The germline V and J ends were trimmed by 7 bases and 0 bases, with 10 bases remaining between them. CDR3 in amino acids: CASKQGISGNTIYF. The CDR3 DNA sequence: TGTGCCAGCAAACAGGGAATCTCTGGAAACACCATATATTTT.

This clone has more than one count but fewer than ten. The rearrangement joins TRBV21-1 to TRBJ2-7; the D call of TRBD1 is as the table states it, not checked on the DNA. TRBV21-1 is annotated as a pseudogene. The CDR3 is made up of 14 amino acids. The CDR3 is CASSIWDRSYEQYF. The CDR3 DNA is TGTGCCAGCAGCATTTGGGACAGATCCTACGAGCAGTACTTC.

This CDR3 reads CASSQDLGRTSGGLEETQYF. CDR3 bases: TGTGCCAGCAGCCAAGATCTAGGAAGGACTAGCGGGGGGTTAGAAGAGACCCAGTACTTC. This chain uses TRBV3-1 (or the pseudogene TRBV3-2) with TRBJ2-5; 14 bases align to TRBD2. From germline, CDR1 is LGHDT and CDR2 YNNKEL (reference sequence). The junction had 12 bases not matched to a gene; V was cut back by 0 bases and J by 3 bases. The CDR3 consists of 20 residues.

The V call is TRBV3-1 (or the pseudogene TRBV3-2), the J call TRBJ1-2; D is possibly TRBD1 (6 bases). The CDR3 runs 16 residues. Trimming cost V 4 bases and J 8 bases, with 23 bases left between them. Germline V CDR1 and CDR2: LGHDT, YNNKEL (reference sequence). CDR3 residues: CASSLGTRGTSMGYTF. In DNA, the CDR3 is TGTGCCAGCAGCCTCGGGACAAGGGGTACCAGTATGGGCTACACCTTC.

The rearrangement links TRBV28 to TRBJ1-3, with unresolved D. Trimming stripped 5 bases from V and 7 bases from J, with 9 bases between. Germline CDR1 MDHEN, CDR2 SYDVKM. The CDR3 spans 12 residues. DNA for the CDR3: TGTGCCAGCAGTCAGTATGTGAACACCATATATTTT. This translates into CASSQYVNTIYF.

This chain uses TRBV4-2 with TRBJ2-3; 9 nucleotides agree with TRBD2. V was pared by 0 bases and J by 4 bases, with 5 bases of the junction left unmatched. Germline V gene sequence: CDR1 LGHNA, CDR2 YNFKEQ. The CDR3 totals 16 residues. CDR3 region: CASSQDRAGGPDTQYF. The CDR3 DNA reads as TGTGCCAGCAGCCAAGATAGGGCGGGGGGGCCAGATACGCAGTATTTT.

Remarks on this clone: This specimen includes other DNA sequences encoding the same CDR3. In DNA, the CDR3 is TGCGCCAGCAGCTTAGGGACGGGAATGAACACTGAAGCTTTCTTT. It specifies CASSLGTGMNTEAFF. J is TRBJ1-1 and V is TRBV5-1, with D perhaps TRBD1 (5 bases). Trimming left V 2 bases short and J 0 bases short, with 11 bases between. The CDR3 totals 15 residues. Germline V gene data show CDR1 as SGHRS and CDR2 as YFSETQ.

The V and J genes are TRBV5-1 and TRBJ1-5, with a weak D call TRBD1 (5 bases). The CDR3 extends over 13 amino acids. CDR1 and CDR2 (germline): SGHRS, YFSETQ. V was shortened by 0 bases and J by 4 bases, with 5 bases between the two germline ends. CDR3 region: CASSLDRNQPQHF. The CDR3 nucleotides read TGCGCCAGCAGCTTGGACAGGAATCAGCCCCAGCATTTT. Based on the CDR3 plus reference TRBV5-1 and TRBJ1-5, the full variable domain is KAGVTQTPRYLIKTRGQQVTLSCSPISGHRSVSWYQQTPGQGLQFLFEYFSETQRNKGNFPGRFSGRQFSNSRSEMNVSTLELGDSALYLCASSLDRNQPQHFGDGTRLSIL.

The genes are TRBV27 and TRBJ2-5, with 11 bases aligning to TRBD2. Germline V gene sequence: CDR1 MNHEY, CDR2 SMNVEV (reference sequence). V trimming: 0 bases; J trimming: 2 bases; junction bases outside the gene matches: 8. The CDR3 extends over 18 amino acids. The CDR3 DNA reads TGTGCCAGCAGTTTATCTTCGACTAGCGGGGCGATACAAGAGACCCAGTACTTC. Amino acids: CASSLSSTSGAIQETQYF.